This is a list of T cell receptor beta chains from one sample in a study of blood T cell repertoires in COVID-19. Here immunoSEQ multiplex PCR was the method, and the copy in TCRdb shows in-frame clones only, minus some. This table holds approximately 310,000 clones, roughly nine tenths found once. The sample was PBMCs or T cells enriched from blood (not recorded which). Receptors were obtained from a man in his sixties who had recovered from COVID-19. CDR3s include the opening cysteine and the closing phenylalanine or tryptophan. Fields, in order: clone size, J gene, D gene, V gene, CDR3 protein, CDR3 DNA. D genes are given only for firm matches. Only part of the rows carry a size: once, few, many, or a class if the clone is expanded.

>-|TRBJ2-2|-|TRBV18
CASSLLTGTGELFF
TGTGCCAGCTCACTCCTGACAGGCACCGGGGAGCTGTTTTTT
>-|TRBJ2-1|-|TRBV7-3
CASSLRTSSYNEQFF
TGTGCCAGCAGCTTAAGGACAAGCTCCTACAATGAGCAGTTCTTC
>-|TRBJ1-3|-|TRBV5-1
CASRPTGLGGNTIYF
TGCGCCAGCAGACCTACAGGGTTGGGAGGAAACACCATATATTTT
>once|TRBJ2-1|-|TRBV7-3
CASSLGIAPYNEQFF
TGTGCCAGCAGCCTCGGGATAGCGCCTTACAATGAGCAGTTCTTC
>-|TRBJ1-6|-|TRBV6-5
CASRREGRNSPLHF
TGTGCCAGCAGACGGGAGGGTCGGAATTCACCCCTCCACTTT
>once|TRBJ2-1|TRBD2|TRBV7-7
CASSLELAVSYNEQFF
TGTGCTAGCAGCTTAGAACTAGCGGTCTCCTACAATGAGCAGTTCTTC
>-|TRBJ2-7|TRBD1|TRBV6-5
CASSPSGTVSYEQYF
TGTGCCAGCAGTCCCTCCGGGACAGTCTCCTACGAGCAGTACTTC
>-|TRBJ2-1|TRBD2|TRBV27
CASRITGTSGGVSSYNEQFF
TGTGCCAGCAGAATTACCGGGACTAGCGGGGGGGTTAGCTCCTACAATGAGCAGTTCTTC
>-|TRBJ2-7|TRBD2|TRBV11-2
CASSLIAGGPYEQYF
TGTGCCAGCAGCCTTATAGCGGGAGGGCCCTACGAGCAGTACTTC
>-|TRBJ1-5|-|TRBV18
CASSPSSGSNQPQHF
TGTGCCAGCTCACCTTCTTCAGGGAGCAATCAGCCCCAGCATTTT
>-|TRBJ1-1|-|TRBV12-3/TRBV12-4
CASSFDRNTEAFF
TGTGCCAGCAGTTTTGATAGGAACACTGAAGCTTTCTTT
>once|TRBJ2-1|TRBD2|TRBV19
CASSIESSGGEQFF
TGTGCCAGTAGTATTGAATCTAGCGGGGGTGAGCAGTTCTTC
>once|TRBJ1-4|-|TRBV7-8
CASSRGEIVANEKLFF
TGTGCCAGCAGCCGAGGGGAGATTGTGGCTAATGAAAAACTGTTTTTT
>-|TRBJ2-1|-|TRBV14
CASSPGLSMGSYNEQFF
TGTGCCAGCAGCCCGGGACTCTCGATGGGATCCTACAATGAGCAGTTCTTC
>-|TRBJ1-2|-|TRBV2
CASSESVLNTF
TGTGCCAGCAGTGAGTCGGTTCTCAACACCTTC
>-|TRBJ1-2|TRBD1|TRBV12-3/TRBV12-4
CASRRGQSDDYTF
TGTGCCAGCAGAAGGGGACAGAGCGATGACTACACCTTC
>few|TRBJ2-1|-|TRBV3-1/TRBV3-2
CASSQLASQFF
TGTGCCAGCAGCCAATTGGCATCCCAGTTCTTC
>once|TRBJ2-1|-|TRBV5-1
CASSFGLAHSSYNEQFF
TGCGCCAGCAGCTTCGGGCTAGCCCACAGCTCCTACAATGAGCAGTTCTTC
>-|TRBJ2-7|-|TRBV28
CASSKGGSSYEQYF
TGTGCCAGCAGCAAGGGGGGGAGCTCCTACGAGCAGTACTTC
>-|TRBJ2-7|-|TRBV28
CASSTIYLYEQYF
TGTGCCAGCAGCACCATCTACCTGTACGAGCAGTACTTC
>-|TRBJ2-7|-|TRBV6-6
CASSFTGSSYEQYF
TGTGCCAGCAGTTTTACAGGGAGTTCCTACGAGCAGTACTTC
>-|TRBJ2-7|TRBD2|TRBV9
CASSVGGLGTNLYEQYF
TGTGCCAGCAGCGTAGGGGGCCTCGGGACTAACCTCTACGAGCAGTACTTC
>-|TRBJ2-1|-|TRBV11-3
CASSLSSQGGNEQFF
TGTGCCAGCAGCTTATCGTCACAGGGTGGCAATGAGCAGTTCTTC
>-|TRBJ1-3|TRBD1|TRBV7-2
CASSPTAGTAGNTIYF
TGTGCCAGCAGCCCGACTGCGGGGACAGCTGGAAACACCATATATTTT
>-|TRBJ1-2|-|TRBV9
CASSPSPPNYGYTF
TGTGCCAGCAGCCCCAGTCCACCTAACTATGGCTACACCTTC
>-|TRBJ2-1|TRBD2|TRBV20-1
CSASTSGRANEQFF
TGCAGTGCTAGTACTAGCGGGAGGGCTAATGAGCAGTTCTTC
>-|TRBJ1-5|-|TRBV27
CASRQTGYSNQPQHF
TGTGCCAGCAGACAGACAGGTTATAGCAATCAGCCCCAGCATTTT
>-|TRBJ2-7|TRBD2|TRBV5-4
CASSLVGSGSGIEQYF
TGTGCCAGCAGCTTGGTGGGTAGCGGGAGTGGTATCGAGCAGTACTTC
>few|TRBJ2-2|TRBD1|TRBV5-1
CASSFSAGQGTGELFF
TGCGCCAGCAGCTTTAGTGCGGGACAGGGAACCGGGGAGCTGTTTTTT
>-|TRBJ1-1|-|TRBV11-3
CASSLGGADTEAFF
TGTGCCAGCAGCTTGGGGGGGGCAGACACTGAAGCTTTCTTT
>-|TRBJ2-1|TRBD2|TRBV19
CASSVGLAGFSYNEQFF
TGTGCCAGTAGTGTGGGACTAGCGGGCTTCTCCTACAATGAGCAGTTCTTC
>once|TRBJ2-3|-|TRBV5-1
CASSLASSDTQYF
TGCGCCAGCAGCTTGGCCTCGTCAGATACGCAGTATTTT
>once|TRBJ2-1|TRBD2|TRBV11-3
CASSLGLLAGGSSYNEQFF
TGTGCCAGCAGCTTAGGATTACTAGCGGGAGGGAGCTCCTACAATGAGCAGTTCTTC
>-|TRBJ2-5|-|TRBV19
CASSIRGTGFQETQYF
TGTGCCAGTAGTATTAGAGGTACAGGGTTCCAAGAGACCCAGTACTTC
>few|TRBJ1-2|-|TRBV9
CASSPGMNSFYGYTF
TGTGCCAGCAGCCCCGGTATGAACAGTTTCTATGGCTACACCTTC
>-|TRBJ1-1|-|TRBV11-2
CASSLVVRGRSFF
TGTGCCAGCAGCTTAGTGGTCAGGGGTCGGTCTTTCTTT
>-|TRBJ1-5|-|TRBV5-1
CASSLLPGEQPQHF
TGCGCCAGCAGCTTGCTCCCCGGTGAGCAGCCCCAGCATTTT
>-|TRBJ2-3|-|TRBV6-5
CASRYQHVSSTDTQYF
TGTGCCAGCAGATACCAACACGTCTCAAGCACAGATACGCAGTATTTT
>few|TRBJ2-3|TRBD2|TRBV4-2
CASRTSGTSGISDTQYF
TGTGCCAGCAGGACTAGTGGGACTAGCGGGATCTCTGATACGCAGTATTTT
>-|TRBJ2-2|-|TRBV6-6
CASSQRQVNTGELFF
TGTGCCAGCAGCCAAAGACAGGTGAACACCGGGGAGCTGTTTTTT
>-|TRBJ2-7|-|TRBV28
CAIKRAGQTYEQYF
TGTGCCATCAAAAGGGCAGGGCAAACCTACGAGCAGTACTTC
>-|TRBJ2-1|-|TRBV24-1
CATSDFYGTNEQFF
TGTGCCACCAGTGATTTTTACGGTACGAATGAGCAGTTCTTC
>-|TRBJ2-5|-|TRBV19
CASSIVGGTETQYF
TGTGCCAGTAGTATTGTGGGAGGAACAGAGACCCAGTACTTC